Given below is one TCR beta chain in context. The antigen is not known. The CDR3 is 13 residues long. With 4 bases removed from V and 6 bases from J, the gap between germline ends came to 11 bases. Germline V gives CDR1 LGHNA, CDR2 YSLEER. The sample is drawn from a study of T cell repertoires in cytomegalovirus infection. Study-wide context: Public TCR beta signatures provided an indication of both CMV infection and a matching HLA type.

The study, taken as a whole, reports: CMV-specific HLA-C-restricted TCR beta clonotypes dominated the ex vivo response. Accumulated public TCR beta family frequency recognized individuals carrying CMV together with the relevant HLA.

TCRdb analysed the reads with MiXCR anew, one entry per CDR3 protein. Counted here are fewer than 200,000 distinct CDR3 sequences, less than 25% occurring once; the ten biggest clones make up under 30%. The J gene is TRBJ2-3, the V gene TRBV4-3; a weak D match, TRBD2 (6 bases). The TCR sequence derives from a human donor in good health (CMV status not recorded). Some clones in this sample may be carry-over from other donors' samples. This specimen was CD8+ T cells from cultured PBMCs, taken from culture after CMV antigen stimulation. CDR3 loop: CASSPRAGDTQYF. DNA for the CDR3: TGCGCCAGCAGCCCCCGGGCGGGGGATACGCAGTATTTT.